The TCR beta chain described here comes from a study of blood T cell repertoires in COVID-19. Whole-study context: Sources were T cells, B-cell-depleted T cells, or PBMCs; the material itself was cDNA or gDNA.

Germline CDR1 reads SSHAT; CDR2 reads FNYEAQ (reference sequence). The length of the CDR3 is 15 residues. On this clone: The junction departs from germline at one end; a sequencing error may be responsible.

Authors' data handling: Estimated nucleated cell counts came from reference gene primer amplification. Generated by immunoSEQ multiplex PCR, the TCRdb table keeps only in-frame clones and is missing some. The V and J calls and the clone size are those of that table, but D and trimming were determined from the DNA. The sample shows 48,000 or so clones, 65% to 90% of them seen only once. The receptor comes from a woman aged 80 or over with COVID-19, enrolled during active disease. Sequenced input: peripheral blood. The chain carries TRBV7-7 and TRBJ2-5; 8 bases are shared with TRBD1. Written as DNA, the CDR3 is TGTGCTAGCAGCCGTAACAGGGGGTTGGGGGAGACCCAGTACTTC. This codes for CASSRNRGLGETQYF.